Presented here are 16 T cell receptor beta chains from one specimen sequenced in a study of CD8 T cells in Susac syndrome (dated 2019 in TCRdb). Libraries came from the immunoSEQ multiplex PCR assay. RNA was extracted using the RNeasy kit, and roughly 0.45 to 1 microgram was reverse transcribed with random hexamers. The raw public reads went through TCRdb reprocessing: fastp at Q25, MiXCR clone calling, in-frame beta chains kept. Entries that share a CDR3 protein sequence are merged under the most common genes and DNA. This sample is represented by 250,000 to 300,000 distinct CDR3 sequences; 70% to 90% of them were singletons. The top ten hold approximately 0.11% of the sample. Sequencing was carried out using CD8+ T cells from PBMCs. The source of these receptors is a human donor with multiple sclerosis.

The rearrangement links TRBV6-5 to TRBJ2-1, with TRBD2 identical over 10 bases. V lost 1 base to trimming and J lost 5 bases; unmatched junction nucleotides: 8. Looked up from germline, CDR1 is MNHEY and CDR2 is SVGAGI. This CDR3 spans 17 amino acids. CDR3 in amino acids: CASSYYATSGANNEQFF. Here the CDR3 DNA reads TGTGCCAGCAGTTACTACGCCACTAGCGGGGCAAACAATGAGCAGTTCTTC.

The rearrangement joins TRBV7-8 to TRBJ1-6; a weak D match, TRBD1 (5 bases). Germline V CDR1 and CDR2: SGHVS, FQNEAQ. The V gene lost 5 bases and the J gene lost 7 bases, with 21 bases spanning the gap. This CDR3 is 17 amino acids long. The CDR3 spells CASSRYGRQRDNSPLHF. DNA of the CDR3: TGTGCCAGCAGCAGATATGGAAGACAGAGAGACAATTCACCCCTCCACTTT.

V usage is TRBV27 and J usage is TRBJ2-5; D remains unclear. The CDR3 runs 14 residues. Trimming took 5 bases from V and 4 from J, leaving 14 bases between them. Germline lookup yields CDR1 MNHEY and CDR2 SMNVEV (reference sequence). The CDR3, as DNA: TGTGCCAGCAGTCTTAACGGGCGGACAGAGACCCAGTACTTC. This gives the protein CASSLNGRTETQYF.

The chain employs TRBV11-2 and TRBJ2-3; the D call may be TRBD1 or TRBD2 (5 bases each). Looked up from germline, CDR1 is SGHAT and CDR2 is FQNNGV. Trimming left V 0 bases short and J 8 bases short, with 9 bases between. This CDR3 comprises 13 residues. CDR3 bases: TGTGCCAGCAGCTTAGAAGGGGACCTTACGCAGTATTTT. As protein: CASSLEGDLTQYF.

V and J are TRBV11-2 and TRBJ2-3; unclear D gene. The CDR3 loop spans 14 amino acids. From germline, CDR1 is SGHAT and CDR2 FQNNGV. V dropped 2 bases and J dropped 0 bases, with 6 bases sitting between them. CDR3 nucleotides: TGTGCCAGCAGCTTACCCGGGAGCACAGATACGCAGTATTTT. This gives the protein CASSLPGSTDTQYF.

This chain links TRBV6-1 with TRBJ2-7; D might be TRBD1 (6 bases). The germline V and J ends were trimmed by 4 bases and 4 bases, with 20 bases remaining between them. The germline V gene encodes CDR1 MNHNS and CDR2 SASEGT. The length of the CDR3 is 16 residues. The CDR3 sequence: CASSVWTATYGYEQYF. The CDR3 coding sequence is TGTGCCAGCAGTGTCTGGACAGCCACCTATGGGTACGAGCAGTACTTC.

This clonotype was counted between two and nine times. The V gene is TRBV6-6, the J gene TRBJ2-1; unclear D gene. Trimming shortened V by 2 bases and J by 5 bases, and 7 bases separated the two germline ends. The CDR3 runs 13 residues. Looked up from germline, CDR1 is MNHNY and CDR2 is SVGAGI (reference sequence). In DNA, the CDR3 is TGTGCCAGCAGTTACCGGGCCGACAATGAGCAGTTCTTC. It yields the protein CASSYRADNEQFF.

This chain uses TRBV28 with TRBJ2-1, with 10 bases identical to TRBD2. There are 13 residues in the CDR3. Trimming at V came to 8 bases and at J to 6 bases, leaving 4 bases not matched to a gene. CDR1 and CDR2 from the germline V gene are MDHEN and SYDVKM. The CDR3 DNA reads TGTGCCAGCCTAGCGGGAGCGGGCAATGAGCAGTTCTTC. Translation: CASLAGAGNEQFF.

This clonotype has a handful of counts. V is TRBV27 and J is TRBJ2-7, with D perhaps matching TRBD1 (6 bases). Germline V gives CDR1 MNHEY, CDR2 SMNVEV (reference sequence). The CDR3 contains 12 residues. Trimming cost V 4 bases and J 4 bases, with 8 bases left between them. The CDR3 DNA reads TGTGCCAGCAGTTCCCAGGGGTACGAGCAGTACTTC. This gives the protein CASSSQGYEQYF.

This clonotype turned up a few times. The chain combines TRBV5-6 with TRBJ1-2; D is possibly TRBD1 (6 bases). The V end lost 4 bases, the J end lost 4 bases, and 17 bases lay between the germline ends. CDR3 length: 15 residues. CDR1 and CDR2 (germline): SGHDT, YYEEEE. The CDR3 DNA reads as TGTGCCAGCAGCGGTTATAGGGAACAGGGCTATGGCTACACCTTC. Translation gives CASSGYREQGYGYTF.

The chain is built from TRBV2 and TRBJ2-1; D ambiguous. CDR3 length: 12 residues. The V gene lost 7 bases and the J gene lost 8 bases, with 12 bases spanning the gap. CDR1 is SNHLY and CDR2 is FYNNEI in the germline V gene. CDR3 DNA: TGTGCCAGCATTGGCCGCCCGCATGAGCAGTTCTTC. This translates into CASIGRPHEQFF. Full variable domain (missing parts from reference TRBV2 and TRBJ2-1): EPEVTQTPSHQVTQMGQEVILRCVPISNHLYFYWYRQILGQKVEFLVSFYNNEISEKSEIFDDQFSVERPDGSNFTLKIRSTKLEDSAMYFCASIGRPHEQFFGPGTRLTVL.

This chain links TRBV2 with TRBJ1-1; D is possibly TRBD1 (6 bases). V was shortened by 0 bases and J by 3 bases, with 17 bases between the two germline ends. The CDR3 sequence is 17 residues long. The germline V gene has CDR1 SNHLY and CDR2 FYNNEI. In DNA, the CDR3 is TGTGCCAGCAGTGAAGCGCTTTTCCACAGGGAGGACACTGAAGCTTTCTTT. It encodes CASSEALFHREDTEAFF.

The chain has TRBV27 and TRBJ2-1, with D perhaps TRBD2 (8 bases). The CDR3 is 16 amino acids. CDR1 is MNHEY and CDR2 is SMNVEV in the germline V gene (reference sequence). V shed 6 bases and J shed 10 bases, with 25 bases lying between them. Written as DNA, the CDR3 is TGTGCCAGCAGCGGGGGACTAGTAAAGGGGGCCAGGGAGCAGTTCTTC. It specifies CASSGGLVKGAREQFF.

This chain joins TRBV2 and TRBJ1-2; TRBD1 is a possible D gene (6 bases). The CDR3 contains 16 residues. CDR1 and CDR2 from the germline V gene are SNHLY and FYNNEI. V was clipped by 3 bases and J by 4 bases, with 18 bases between them. The chain's CDR3 is CASSELRGGASYGYTF. The CDR3 bases are TGTGCCAGCAGTGAGCTTAGGGGGGGCGCGTCCTATGGCTACACCTTC.

The rearrangement joins TRBV7-9 to TRBJ2-3; unclear D gene. The V gene lost 5 bases and the J gene lost 2 bases, with 8 bases spanning the gap. The germline CDR1 and CDR2 sequences are SEHNR and FQNEAQ (reference sequence). The CDR3 length is 13 residues. In DNA form, the CDR3 reads TGTGCCAGCAGCATTACAGACACAGATACGCAGTATTTT. Translating it yields CASSITDTDTQYF.

V and J are TRBV7-8 and TRBJ1-6; 7 bases are shared with TRBD1. J gave up 9 bases and V 5 bases, and 13 bases lay outside the gene matches. The CDR3 runs 16 residues. Germline V gene sequence: CDR1 SGHVS, CDR2 FQNEAQ. Written as DNA, the CDR3 is TGTGCCAGCAGCGCAGAATCACAGGGGAAGGGTTCACCCCTCCACTTT. Translation gives CASSAESQGKGSPLHF.